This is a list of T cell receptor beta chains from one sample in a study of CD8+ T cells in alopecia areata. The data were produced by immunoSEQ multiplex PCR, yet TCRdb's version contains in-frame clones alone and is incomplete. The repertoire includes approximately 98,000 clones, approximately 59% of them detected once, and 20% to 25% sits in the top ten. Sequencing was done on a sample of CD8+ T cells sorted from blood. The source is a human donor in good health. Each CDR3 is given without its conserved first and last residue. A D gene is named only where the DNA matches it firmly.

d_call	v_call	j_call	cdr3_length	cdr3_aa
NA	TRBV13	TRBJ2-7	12	ASSLATAPYEQY
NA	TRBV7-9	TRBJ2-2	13	ASSLLQGNTGELF
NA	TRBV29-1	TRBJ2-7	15	SVEDLRRTMSSYEQY
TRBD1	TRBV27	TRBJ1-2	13	ASSPGTGTNYGYT
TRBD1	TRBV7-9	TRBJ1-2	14	ASSLPPRTGEYGYT
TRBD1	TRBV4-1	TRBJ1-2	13	ASSRRTGGTYGYT
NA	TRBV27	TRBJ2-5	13	ASSSTPGGSETQY
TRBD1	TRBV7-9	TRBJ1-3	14	ASSFKTGGSGNTIY
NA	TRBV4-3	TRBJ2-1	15	ASSPLYSGGSYNEQF
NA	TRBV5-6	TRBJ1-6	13	ASSPGGQGSSPLH
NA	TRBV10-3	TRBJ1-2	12	AISESIAFRGYT
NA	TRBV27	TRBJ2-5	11	ASSFLGEETQY
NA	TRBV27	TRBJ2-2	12	ASSLSGVFGELF
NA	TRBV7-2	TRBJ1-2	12	ASSVGILAYGYT
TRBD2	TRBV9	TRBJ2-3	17	ASSHRTSGGNDGTDTQY
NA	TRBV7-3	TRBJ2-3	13	ASSLALGFGDTQY
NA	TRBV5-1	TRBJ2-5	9	ASRGLETQY
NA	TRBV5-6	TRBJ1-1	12	ASSKRTENTEAF
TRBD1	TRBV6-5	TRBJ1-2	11	ASSSGGADGYT
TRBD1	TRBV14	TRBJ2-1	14	ASSMRTGSSYNEQF
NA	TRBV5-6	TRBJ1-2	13	ASRSVRDMIYGYT
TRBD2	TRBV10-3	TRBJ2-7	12	AISESERGAEQY
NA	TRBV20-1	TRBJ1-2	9	SARQGYGYT
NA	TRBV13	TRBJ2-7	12	ASSPTTGRYEQY
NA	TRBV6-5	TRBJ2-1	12	ASAHKGSVNEQF
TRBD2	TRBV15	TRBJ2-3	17	ATSRDWVSGGARTDTQY
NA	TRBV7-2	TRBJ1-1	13	ASSPRLTMNTEAF
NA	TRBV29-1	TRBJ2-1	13	SVEGAGSSYNEQF
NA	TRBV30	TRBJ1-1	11	AWGDGAGTEAF
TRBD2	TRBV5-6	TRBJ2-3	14	ASSLGLAASTDTQY
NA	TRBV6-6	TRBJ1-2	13	ASSYSTLSDYGYT
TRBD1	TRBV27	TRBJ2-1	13	ASSSPITGGHEQF
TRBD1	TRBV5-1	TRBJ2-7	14	ASSPWDRPNSYEQY
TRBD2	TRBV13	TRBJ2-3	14	ASSGGTSGGPDTQY
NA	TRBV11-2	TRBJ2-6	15	ASSGEYGGQGANVLT
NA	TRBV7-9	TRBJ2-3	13	ASSADLDGTDTQY
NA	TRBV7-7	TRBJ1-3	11	ASSPGAGNTIY
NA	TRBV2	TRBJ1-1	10	ASSELVTEAF
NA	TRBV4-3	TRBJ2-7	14	ASSQDLSVPSYEQY
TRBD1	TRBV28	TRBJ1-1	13	ASSFYFGTAIEAF
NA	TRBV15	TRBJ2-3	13	ATSRDGRYTDTQY
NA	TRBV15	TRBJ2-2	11	ATSGRDAGELF
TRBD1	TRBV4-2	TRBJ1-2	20	ASSQDIYGGGGAPRQNYGYT
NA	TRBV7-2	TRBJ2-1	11	ASTHGAGNEQF
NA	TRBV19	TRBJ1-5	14	ASSIQHSPSNQPQH